These 2 T cell receptor beta chains were all obtained from the same sample, sequenced in a study of CD8 T cells in ankylosing spondylitis. Overall study findings and caveats: It appeared that ankylosing spondylitis blood was characterized by a TCR beta motif of roughly 8 highly homologous variants.

A single record per CDR3 protein comes from TCRdb applying MiXCR to the 5' RACE reads. The table lists hundreds of thousands of distinct CDR3 sequences, 12% of them singletons. These receptors are not linked to any known antigen. What was sequenced was blood, either unsorted or a sorted T cell fraction (not recorded which). The origin of the receptors is a male donor with ankylosing spondylitis.

This clonotype has at least ten counts. Germline is not matched at one junction end, which may reflect a read error. The rearrangement uses TRBV7-9 and TRBJ2-3; 7 bases are shared with TRBD1. CDR3 size: 15 residues. The germline gives CDR1 SEHNR, CDR2 FQNEAQ (reference sequence). CDR3 bases: TGCGCCAGCAGCTTCGGGACAGCTAGCACAGATACGCAGTATTTT. Protein sequence: CASSFGTASTDTQYF.

The chain couples TRBV5-1 to TRBJ2-1; maybe TRBD1 (6 bases). From germline, CDR1 is SGHRS and CDR2 YFSETQ. V dropped 0 bases and J dropped 8 bases, with 18 bases sitting between them. The length of the CDR3 is 16 residues. CDR3 DNA: TGCGCCAGCAGCTTGGCCGGGTGGGGGCGCGCGGATGAGCAGTTCTTC. Amino acids: CASSLAGWGRADEQFF.